A single sample gave rise to the 9 T cell receptor beta chains below, sequenced in a study of blood T cell repertoires in COVID-19. The protocol was immunoSEQ multiplex PCR, while the TCRdb copy is restricted to in-frame clones and leaves out a portion. This table holds 360,000 or so clones, roughly 87% found once. Input material: PBMCs or T cells enriched from blood (not recorded which). Receptors originate from a woman in her twenties or thirties who had recovered from COVID-19.

This clone was seen a few times. This chain joins TRBV7-9 and TRBJ1-1, with 10 bases fitting TRBD1. V shed 4 bases, J shed 8 bases, and the junction held 7 bases outside the gene matches. The CDR3 loop spans 14 amino acids. The germline gives CDR1 SEHNR, CDR2 FQNEAQ (reference sequence). The chain's CDR3 is CASSSQRDRGEAFF. The DNA for the CDR3 is TGTGCCAGCAGCTCGCAAAGGGACAGGGGCGAAGCTTTCTTT.

This clone was detected only once. The gene calls are TRBV2 and TRBJ2-3; possible D gene TRBD1, 6 bases. Germline V CDR1 and CDR2: SNHLY, FYNNEI. The CDR3 contains 15 residues. Between the trimmed V and J ends, which lost 7 bases and 0 bases, there was a span of 14 bases. The CDR3 DNA sequence: TGTGCCAGCAACATACAGGGAGAAAGCACAGATACGCAGTATTTT. This translates into CASNIQGESTDTQYF.

J is TRBJ2-2 and V is TRBV5-1, with 9 nucleotides matching TRBD2. The CDR3 extends over 18 amino acids. Trimming at V came to 4 bases and at J to 5 bases, leaving 15 bases not matched to a gene. In germline, CDR1 is SGHRS, CDR2 YFSETQ. Here the CDR3 DNA reads TGCGCCAGCAGCCCCGATTCGGGCGGGAGGGTAGGAACCGGGGAGCTGTTTTTT. Protein: CASSPDSGGRVGTGELFF.

This sequence joins TRBV28 and TRBJ2-5; 7 positions match TRBD2. With V trimmed by 5 bases and J by 5 bases, 17 bases remained unmatched. Germline V lookup: CDR1 MDHEN, CDR2 SYDVKM. The CDR3 contains 17 residues. CDR3 region: CASSIHLQTSSFETQYF. The CDR3 bases are TGTGCCAGCAGTATACATCTCCAGACTAGCTCTTTCGAGACCCAGTACTTC.

This chain joins TRBV6-5 and TRBJ1-2, with D maybe TRBD1 (5 bases). Trimming cost V 5 bases and J 0 bases, with 10 bases left between them. Looked up from germline, CDR1 is MNHEY and CDR2 is SVGAGI. There are 14 residues in the CDR3. The CDR3 DNA reads TGTGCCAGCAGTCCGGGACTAGCTAACTATGGCTACACCTTC. It is translated as CASSPGLANYGYTF.

This clone was seen just once. V and J are TRBV28 and TRBJ2-1, with D hard to call. Trimming cost V 3 bases and J 4 bases, with 10 bases left between them. Germline CDR1 reads MDHEN; CDR2 reads SYDVKM. The CDR3 contains 14 residues. Here the CDR3 DNA reads TGTGCCAGCAGTTTTGAGACTTCGTACAATGAGCAGTTCTTC. Translating it yields CASSFETSYNEQFF.

The gene calls are TRBV5-1 and TRBJ2-5, with 7 bases matching TRBD1. Germline V CDR1 and CDR2: SGHRS, YFSETQ. This CDR3 has 15 amino acids. V was clipped by 5 bases and J by 4 bases; unmatched bases: 11. CDR3 amino acids: CASSNIDRAGETQYF. As DNA, the CDR3 is TGCGCCAGCAGTAATATAGACAGGGCGGGAGAGACCCAGTACTTC.

The rearrangement uses TRBV12-3 or TRBV12-4 and TRBJ2-7, with 7 nucleotides matching TRBD1. The CDR3 is made up of 13 amino acids. V shed 5 bases, J shed 7 bases, and the junction held 8 bases outside the gene matches. The CDR3 sequence: CASSPQGGEEQYF. CDR3 in DNA: TGTGCCAGCAGTCCCCAAGGGGGCGAAGAGCAGTACTTC.

The CDR3 protein is CASSLREEQYF. Here the CDR3 DNA reads TGTGCCAGCAGCTTACGAGAGGAGCAGTACTTC. The V and J genes are TRBV7-9 and TRBJ2-7; unclear D gene. CDR3 length: 11 amino acids. CDR1 is SEHNR and CDR2 is FQNEAQ in the germline V gene (reference sequence). The V and J ends lost 2 bases and 7 bases respectively, with 6 bases between them.